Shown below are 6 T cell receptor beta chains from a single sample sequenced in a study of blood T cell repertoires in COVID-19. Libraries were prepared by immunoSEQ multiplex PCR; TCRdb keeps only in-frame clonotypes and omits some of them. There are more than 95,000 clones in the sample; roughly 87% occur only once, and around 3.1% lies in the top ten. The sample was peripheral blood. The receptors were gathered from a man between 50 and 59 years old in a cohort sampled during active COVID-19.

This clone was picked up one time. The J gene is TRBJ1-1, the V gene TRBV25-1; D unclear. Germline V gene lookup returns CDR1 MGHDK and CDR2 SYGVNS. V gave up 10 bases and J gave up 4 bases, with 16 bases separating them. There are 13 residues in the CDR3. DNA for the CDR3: TGTGCCACCAGAGAAACGGCAGGCACTGAAGCTTTCTTT. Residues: CATRETAGTEAFF.

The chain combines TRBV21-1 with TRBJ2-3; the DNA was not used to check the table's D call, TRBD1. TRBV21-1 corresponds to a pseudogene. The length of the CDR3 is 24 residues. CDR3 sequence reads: CASSKARRGIITGGPNQSTDTQYF. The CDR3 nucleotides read TGTGCCAGCAGCAAAGCGCGTAGGGGAATAATAACAGGGGGACCGAACCAGAGCACAGATACGCAGTATTTT.

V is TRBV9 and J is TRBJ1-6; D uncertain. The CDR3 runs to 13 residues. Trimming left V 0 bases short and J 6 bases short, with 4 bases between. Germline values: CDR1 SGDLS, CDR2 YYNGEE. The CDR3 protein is CASSVGGNSPLHF. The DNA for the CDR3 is TGTGCCAGCAGCGTAGGCGGTAATTCACCCCTCCACTTT.

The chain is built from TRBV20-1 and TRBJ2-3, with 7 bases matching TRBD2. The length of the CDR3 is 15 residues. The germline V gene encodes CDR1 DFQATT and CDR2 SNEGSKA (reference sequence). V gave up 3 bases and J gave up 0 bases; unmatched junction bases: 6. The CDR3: CSASEAGMSTDTQYF. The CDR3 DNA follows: TGCAGTGCTAGTGAAGCGGGAATGAGCACAGATACGCAGTATTTT.

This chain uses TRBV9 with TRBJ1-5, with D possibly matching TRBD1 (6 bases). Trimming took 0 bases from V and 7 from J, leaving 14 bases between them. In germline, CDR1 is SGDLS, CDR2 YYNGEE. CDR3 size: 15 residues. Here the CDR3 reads CASSVEGGGGQPQHF. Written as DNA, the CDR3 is TGTGCCAGCAGCGTAGAGGGAGGGGGAGGGCAGCCCCAGCATTTT. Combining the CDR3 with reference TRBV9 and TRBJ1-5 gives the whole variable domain DSGVTQTPKHLITATGQRVTLRCSPRSGDLSVYWYQQSLDQGLQFLIQYYNGEERAKGNILERFSAQQFPDLHSELNLSSLELGDSALYFCASSVEGGGGQPQHFGDGTRLSIL.

In nucleotides, the CDR3 is TGTGCCAGCAGCCCAATACGTACAGGGCTCCCAGAGACCCAGTACTTC. It specifies CASSPIRTGLPETQYF. The J gene is TRBJ2-5, the V gene TRBV27; possibly TRBD1 for D (6 bases). The CDR3 spans 16 residues. V was trimmed by 6 bases and J by 4 bases, leaving 21 bases between them. The germline V gene encodes CDR1 MNHEY and CDR2 SMNVEV (reference sequence).